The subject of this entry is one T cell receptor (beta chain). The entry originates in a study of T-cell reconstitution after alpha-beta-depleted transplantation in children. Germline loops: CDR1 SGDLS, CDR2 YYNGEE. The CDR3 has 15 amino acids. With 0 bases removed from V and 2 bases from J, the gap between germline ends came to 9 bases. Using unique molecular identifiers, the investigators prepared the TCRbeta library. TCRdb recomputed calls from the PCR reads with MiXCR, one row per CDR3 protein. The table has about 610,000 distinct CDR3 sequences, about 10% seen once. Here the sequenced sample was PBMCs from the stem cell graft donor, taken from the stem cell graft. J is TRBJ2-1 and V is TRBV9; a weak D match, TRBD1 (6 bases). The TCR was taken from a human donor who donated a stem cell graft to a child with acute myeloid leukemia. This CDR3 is CASSVAEGAYNEQFF. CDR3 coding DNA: TGTGCCAGCAGCGTAGCAGAGGGGGCCTACAATGAGCAGTTCTTC.